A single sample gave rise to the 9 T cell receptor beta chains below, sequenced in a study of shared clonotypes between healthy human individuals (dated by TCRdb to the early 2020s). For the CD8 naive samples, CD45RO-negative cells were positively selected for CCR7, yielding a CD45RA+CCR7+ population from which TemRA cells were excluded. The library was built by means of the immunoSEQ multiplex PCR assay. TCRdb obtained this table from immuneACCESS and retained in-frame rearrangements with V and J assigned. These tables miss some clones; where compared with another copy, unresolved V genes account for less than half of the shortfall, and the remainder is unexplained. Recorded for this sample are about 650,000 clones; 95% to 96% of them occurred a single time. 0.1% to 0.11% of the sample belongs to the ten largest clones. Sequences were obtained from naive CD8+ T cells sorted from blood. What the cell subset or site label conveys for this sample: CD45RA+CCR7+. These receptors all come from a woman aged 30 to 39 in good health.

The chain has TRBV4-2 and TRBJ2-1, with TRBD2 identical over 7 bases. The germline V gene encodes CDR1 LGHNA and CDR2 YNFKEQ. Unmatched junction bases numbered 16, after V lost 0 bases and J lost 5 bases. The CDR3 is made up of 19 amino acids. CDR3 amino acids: CASSQDDDSGWEGDNEQFF. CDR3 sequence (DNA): TGTGCCAGCAGCCAAGATGATGATAGCGGGTGGGAAGGAGACAATGAGCAGTTCTTC.

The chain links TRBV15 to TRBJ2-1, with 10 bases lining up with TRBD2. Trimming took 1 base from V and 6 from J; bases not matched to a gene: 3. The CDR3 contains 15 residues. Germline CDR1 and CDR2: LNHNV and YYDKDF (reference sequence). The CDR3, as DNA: TGTGCCACCAGCAGAGGACTAGCGGGCAGCAATGAGCAGTTCTTC. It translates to CATSRGLAGSNEQFF.

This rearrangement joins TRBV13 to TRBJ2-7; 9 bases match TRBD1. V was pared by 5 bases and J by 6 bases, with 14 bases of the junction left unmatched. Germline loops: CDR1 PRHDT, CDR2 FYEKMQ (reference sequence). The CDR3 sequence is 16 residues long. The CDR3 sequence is CASSARDRDVLGEQYF. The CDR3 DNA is TGTGCCAGCAGCGCCCGGGACAGGGACGTACTAGGCGAGCAGTACTTC.

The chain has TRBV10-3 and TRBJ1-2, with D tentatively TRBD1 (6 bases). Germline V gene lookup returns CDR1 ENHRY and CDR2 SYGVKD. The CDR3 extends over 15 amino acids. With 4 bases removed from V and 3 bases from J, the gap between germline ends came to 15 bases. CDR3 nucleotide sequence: TGTGCCATCAGTGGAGAAAAGGGGGACGACTATGGCTACACCTTC. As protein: CAISGEKGDDYGYTF.

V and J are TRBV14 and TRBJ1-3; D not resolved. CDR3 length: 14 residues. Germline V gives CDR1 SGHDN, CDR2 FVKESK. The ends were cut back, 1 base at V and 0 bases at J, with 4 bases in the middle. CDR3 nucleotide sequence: TGTGCCAGCAGCCAAGTGAGCTCTGGAAACACCATATATTTT. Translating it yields CASSQVSSGNTIYF.

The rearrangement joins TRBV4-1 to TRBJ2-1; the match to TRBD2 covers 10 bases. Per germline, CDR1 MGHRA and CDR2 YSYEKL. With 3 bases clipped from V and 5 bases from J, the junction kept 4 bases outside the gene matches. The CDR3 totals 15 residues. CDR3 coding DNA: TGCGCCAGCAGCCACTCTAGCGGGAGACACAATGAGCAGTTCTTC. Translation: CASSHSSGRHNEQFF.

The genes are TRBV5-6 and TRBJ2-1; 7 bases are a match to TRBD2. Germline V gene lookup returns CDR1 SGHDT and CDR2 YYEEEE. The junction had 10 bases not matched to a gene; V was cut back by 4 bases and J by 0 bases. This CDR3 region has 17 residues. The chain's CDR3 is CASSGELATSSYNEQFF. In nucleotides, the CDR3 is TGTGCCAGCAGCGGCGAACTAGCGACCAGCTCCTACAATGAGCAGTTCTTC.

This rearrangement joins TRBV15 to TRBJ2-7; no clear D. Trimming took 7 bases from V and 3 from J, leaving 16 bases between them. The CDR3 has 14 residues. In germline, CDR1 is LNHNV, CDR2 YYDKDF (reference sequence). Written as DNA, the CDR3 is TGTGCCACCAAAACCCCGTCAAGATTCTACGAGCAGTACTTC. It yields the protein CATKTPSRFYEQYF.

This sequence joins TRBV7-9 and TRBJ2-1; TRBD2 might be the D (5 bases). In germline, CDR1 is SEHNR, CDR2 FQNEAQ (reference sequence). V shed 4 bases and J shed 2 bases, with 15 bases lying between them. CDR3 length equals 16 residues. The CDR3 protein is CASSSGGGLTYNEQFF. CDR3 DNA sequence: TGTGCCAGCAGCTCAGGCGGCGGACTGACCTACAATGAGCAGTTCTTC. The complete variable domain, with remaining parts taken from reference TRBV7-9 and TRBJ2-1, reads DTGVSQNPRHKITKRGQNVTFRCDPISEHNRLYWYRQTLGQGPEFLTYFQNEAQLEKSRLLSDRFSAERPKGSFSTLEIQRTEQGDSAMYLCASSSGGGLTYNEQFFGPGTRLTVL.